This TCR beta chain was retrieved from a study of cytomegalovirus exposure and HLA in healthy donors. Trimming left V 7 bases short and J 5 bases short, with 12 bases between. The germline V gene encodes CDR1 LNHDA and CDR2 SQIVND (reference sequence). The CDR3 spans 12 residues. Vbeta (60) and Jbeta (13) primers were used in the PCR. Here immunoSEQ multiplex PCR was the method, and the copy in TCRdb shows in-frame clones only, minus some. The sample has roughly 74,000 clones; the top ten hold 7.5% to 8%. This chain joins TRBV19 and TRBJ2-7; possible D gene TRBD1, 7 bases. The specimen was PBMCs. The sequence was obtained from a female donor in good health and CMV-seropositive. The CDR3 DNA reads TGTGCCAGTATTGGAGGGGGCGACGAGCAGTACTTC. Its protein product is CASIGGGDEQYF.